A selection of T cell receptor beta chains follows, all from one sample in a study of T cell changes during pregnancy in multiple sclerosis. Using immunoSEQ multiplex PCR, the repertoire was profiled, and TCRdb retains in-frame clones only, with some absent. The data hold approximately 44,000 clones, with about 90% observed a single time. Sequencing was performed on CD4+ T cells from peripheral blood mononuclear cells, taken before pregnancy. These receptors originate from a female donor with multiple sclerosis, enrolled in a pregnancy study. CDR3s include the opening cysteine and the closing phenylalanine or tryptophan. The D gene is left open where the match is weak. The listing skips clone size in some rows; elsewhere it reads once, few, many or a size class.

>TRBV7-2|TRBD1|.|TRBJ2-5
CASSLGTGYETQYF
TGTGCCAGCAGCCTAGGGACAGGGTATGAGACCCAGTACTTC
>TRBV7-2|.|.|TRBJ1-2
CASSRQGMGYGYTF
TGTGCCAGCAGTCGCCAGGGGATGGGCTATGGCTACACCTTC
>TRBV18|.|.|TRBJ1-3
CASSPPGGVRSGNTIYF
TGTGCCAGCTCACCCCCGGGGGGCGTCAGATCAGGAAACACCATATATTTT
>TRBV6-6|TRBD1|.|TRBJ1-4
CASSRDRLGEKLFF
TGTGCCAGCAGTCGGGACAGGTTAGGGGAAAAACTGTTTTTT
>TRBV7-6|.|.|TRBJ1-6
CASSLAVSSYNSPLHF
TGTGCCAGCAGCTTAGCCGTCAGCTCCTATAATTCACCCCTCCACTTT
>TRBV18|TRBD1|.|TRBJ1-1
CASSNPGLGGARTEAFF
TGTGCCAGCTCCAACCCCGGGTTAGGGGGCGCGCGGACTGAAGCTTTCTTT
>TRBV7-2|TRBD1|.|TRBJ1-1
CASSLKFPTRGYHTEAFF
TGTGCCAGCAGCTTAAAATTTCCTACCAGGGGGTATCACACTGAAGCTTTCTTT
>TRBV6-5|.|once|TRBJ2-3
CASRSSFTDTQYF
TGTGCCAGCAGGTCAAGCTTCACAGATACGCAGTATTTT
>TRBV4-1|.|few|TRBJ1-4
CASSQELGGKLFF
TGCGCCAGCAGCCAAGAGTTAGGCGGGAAACTGTTTTTT
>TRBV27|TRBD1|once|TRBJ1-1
CASTPGQGVTEAFF
TGTGCCAGCACTCCGGGACAGGGGGTCACTGAAGCTTTCTTT
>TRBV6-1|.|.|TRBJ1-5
CASSGGRRQPQHF
TGTGCCAGCAGTGGGGGGCGGCGACAGCCCCAGCATTTT
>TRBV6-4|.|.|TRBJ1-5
CASSEKGGQPQHF
TGTGCCAGCAGTGAGAAGGGAGGTCAGCCCCAGCATTTT
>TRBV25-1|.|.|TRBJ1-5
CASSPGGGENQPQHF
TGTGCCAGCAGTCCCGGGGGAGGGGAAAATCAGCCCCAGCATTTT
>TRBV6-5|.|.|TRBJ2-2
CASSYEAAGELFF
TGTGCCAGCAGTTACGAGGCTGCCGGGGAGCTGTTTTTT
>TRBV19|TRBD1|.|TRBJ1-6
CASSIDRGQGNSPLHF
TGTGCCAGTAGTATAGATCGGGGACAGGGAAATTCACCCCTCCACTTT
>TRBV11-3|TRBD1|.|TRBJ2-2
CASSPGQGYTGELFF
TGTGCCAGCAGCCCTGGACAGGGGTATACCGGGGAGCTGTTTTTT
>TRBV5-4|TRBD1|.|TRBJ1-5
CASSSDRGGASNQPQHF
TGTGCCAGCAGCTCGGACAGGGGGGGGGCGAGCAATCAGCCCCAGCATTTT
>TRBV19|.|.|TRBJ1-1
CASSIVIGGEAFF
TGTGCCAGTAGTATCGTGATCGGGGGAGAAGCTTTCTTT
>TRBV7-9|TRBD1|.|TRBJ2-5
CASSSGPTGGSETQYF
TGTGCCAGCAGCTCTGGGCCGACAGGGGGCTCGGAGACCCAGTACTTC
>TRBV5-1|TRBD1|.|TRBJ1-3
CASSLGQGLAGNTIYF
TGCGCCAGCAGTTTGGGACAGGGTTTAGCTGGAAACACCATATATTTT
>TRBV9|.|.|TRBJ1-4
CASSTTGFRREKLFF
TGTGCCAGCAGCACCACAGGGTTTCGTCGTGAAAAACTGTTTTTT
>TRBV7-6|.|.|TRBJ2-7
CASSDDIYEQYF
TGTGCCAGCAGCGACGACATATACGAGCAGTACTTC
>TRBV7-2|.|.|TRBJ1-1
CASSLVNRANTEAFF
TGTGCCAGCAGCTTAGTTAACAGGGCGAACACTGAAGCTTTCTTT
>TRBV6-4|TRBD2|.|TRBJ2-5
CASSAVAGQETQYF
TGTGCCAGCAGCGCCGTAGCGGGACAAGAGACCCAGTACTTC
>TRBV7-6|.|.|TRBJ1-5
CASSSDSTQPQHF
TGTGCCAGCAGCTCCGACAGCACCCAGCCCCAGCATTTT
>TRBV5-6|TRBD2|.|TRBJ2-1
CASSLGGGAVNEQFF
TGTGCCAGCAGCTTGGGCGGGGGGGCGGTCAATGAGCAGTTCTTC
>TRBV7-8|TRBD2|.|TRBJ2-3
CASSLPLAGGNTQYF
TGTGCCAGCAGCTTACCCCTAGCGGGGGGAAATACGCAGTATTTT
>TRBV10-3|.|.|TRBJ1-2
CAISESEQFYGYTF
TGTGCCATCAGTGAGTCGGAACAGTTCTATGGCTACACCTTC
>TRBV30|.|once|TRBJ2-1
CAWSVGARNEQFF
TGTGCCTGGAGTGTAGGGGCGAGAAATGAGCAGTTCTTC
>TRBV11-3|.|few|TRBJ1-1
CASSLGEGTEAFF
TGTGCCAGCAGCTTAGGGGAGGGAACTGAAGCTTTCTTT
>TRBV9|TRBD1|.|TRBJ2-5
CASSVGTGAQETQYF
TGTGCCAGCAGCGTAGGGACAGGGGCCCAAGAGACCCAGTACTTC
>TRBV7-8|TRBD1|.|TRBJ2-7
CASSRRGQGIDEQYF
TGTGCCAGCAGCCGTCGAGGACAGGGCATCGACGAGCAGTACTTC
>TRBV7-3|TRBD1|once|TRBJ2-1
CASSSRTGGKDYNEQFF
TGTGCCAGCAGCTCCCGGACAGGGGGCAAAGACTACAATGAGCAGTTCTTC
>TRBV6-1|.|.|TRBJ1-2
CASRETKSYGYTF
TGTGCCAGCAGGGAGACTAAATCCTATGGCTACACCTTC
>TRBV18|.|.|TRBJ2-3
CASSRWTDTDTQYF
TGTGCCAGCTCACGGTGGACAGACACAGATACGCAGTATTTT